These T cell receptor beta chains were read from a single sample in a study of shared clonotypes between healthy human individuals. Here immunoSEQ multiplex PCR was the method, and the copy in TCRdb shows in-frame clones only, minus some. In the table there are about 590,000 clones, around 95% of which are singletons. The specimen sequenced was naive CD8+ T cells sorted from blood. These receptors were collected from a woman between 25 and 40 years old in good health. The CDR3 runs from the conserved cysteine through the conserved F or W. A D gene is named only where the DNA matches it firmly. A clone size is listed for some rows: how often the clone was seen (once, few, many), or a class if it is expanded.

size	V	J	D	DNA	CDR3
-	TRBV20-1	TRBJ2-7	-	TGCAGTGCTAGCGAAGATTACGAGCAGTACTTC	CSASEDYEQYF
-	TRBV2	TRBJ2-1	-	TGTGCCAGCAAGGCTGTCCCGCCATACAATGAGCAGTTCTTC	CASKAVPPYNEQFF
-	TRBV19	TRBJ2-3	-	TGTGCCAGCAGCGCCACATCCTTAGCGGCTAGCACAGATACGCAGTATTTT	CASSATSLAASTDTQYF
-	TRBV5-6	TRBJ2-2	-	TGTGCCAGCAGCCCAGGGGATTCCGGGGAGCTGTTTTTT	CASSPGDSGELFF
-	TRBV28	TRBJ2-7	TRBD2	TGTGCCAGCAGTCTCGGGGGGGAGCAGGGGCAGTACTTC	CASSLGGEQGQYF
once	TRBV27	TRBJ2-5	-	TGTGCCAACCCAATCCGGAGTCAAGAGACCCAGTACTTC	CANPIRSQETQYF
-	TRBV28	TRBJ2-7	TRBD1	TGTGCCAGCATTCGGGACAGGACGGTGGACGAGCAGTACTTC	CASIRDRTVDEQYF
-	TRBV27	TRBJ2-1	-	TGTGCCAGCAGTCTCCGACAGGTAGACTACAATGAGCAGTTCTTC	CASSLRQVDYNEQFF
few	TRBV9	TRBJ1-4	-	TGTGCCAGCAGCTGGGGAGGAACTAATGAAAAACTGTTTTTT	CASSWGGTNEKLFF
-	TRBV6-1	TRBJ1-5	-	TGTGCCAGCAGTGAAGCGGGCAGGGCCAGCAATCAGCCCCAGCATTTT	CASSEAGRASNQPQHF
-	TRBV7-6	TRBJ2-1	-	TGTGCCAGCAGCCACATATATAAAAGAGGGGGTAATGAGCAGTTCTTC	CASSHIYKRGGNEQFF
-	TRBV6-1	TRBJ1-3	-	TGTGCCAGCAGTGAGAGAGGAGTGCCCGGGGACACCATATATTTT	CASSERGVPGDTIYF
-	TRBV27	TRBJ2-7	-	TGTGCCAGCAGTTTATCGAGCGATAACACCTACGAGCAGTACTTC	CASSLSSDNTYEQYF
-	TRBV19	TRBJ2-7	-	TGTGCCAGTAGTCCCCGCGACCGGCTCTACGAGCAGTACTTC	CASSPRDRLYEQYF
-	TRBV7-6	TRBJ2-7	-	TGTGCCAGCAGCTTAGGGGATAGCGGTACCTACGAGCAGTACTTC	CASSLGDSGTYEQYF
-	TRBV2	TRBJ2-1	TRBD2	TGTGCCAGCTCCGGGACTAGCGGGATATATGAGCAGTTCTTC	CASSGTSGIYEQFF
-	TRBV11-2	TRBJ2-7	TRBD2	TGTGCCAGCAGCTTAGTTAGCGGGAGGCCCTACGAGCAGTACTTC	CASSLVSGRPYEQYF
-	TRBV6-6	TRBJ2-2	-	TGTGCCAGCAGTTACGTCGCCGGGGACACCGGGGAGCTGTTTTTT	CASSYVAGDTGELFF
-	TRBV25-1	TRBJ1-2	-	TGTGCCAGCAGTGAATATTTACTAAATGGCTACACCTTC	CASSEYLLNGYTF
-	TRBV30	TRBJ2-1	-	TGTGCCTGGAACAGGGCTTTTACCGGGCCCAACAATGAGCAGTTCTTC	CAWNRAFTGPNNEQFF
-	TRBV4-2	TRBJ1-1	-	TGTGCCAGCAGCCAAGACCTGGGCACTGAAGCTTTCTTT	CASSQDLGTEAFF
-	TRBV27	TRBJ1-5	-	TGTGCCAGCAGTTTATGGGTGGATCAGCCCCAGCATTTT	CASSLWVDQPQHF
-	TRBV5-8	TRBJ2-5	-	TGTGCCAGCAGCCCGGAGGGCCCGGGGGCAGAGACCCAGTACTTC	CASSPEGPGAETQYF
-	TRBV9	TRBJ2-3	TRBD2	TGTGCCAGCAGCGTAGCAGCAGGATTTCGGGGAGGGCCAGATACGCAGTATTTT	CASSVAAGFRGGPDTQYF
-	TRBV15	TRBJ1-1	-	TGTGCCACCAGCAGAGTTTACCGATGGAACACTGAAGCTTTCTTT	CATSRVYRWNTEAFF
-	TRBV14	TRBJ2-1	TRBD1	TGTGCCAGCAGCCCTAGGACAGGGGGCGATGAGCAGTTCTTC	CASSPRTGGDEQFF
-	TRBV9	TRBJ2-2	-	TGTGCCAGCAGCTGGGGGCAGGGCGACGGGGAGCTGTTTTTT	CASSWGQGDGELFF
once	TRBV4-1	TRBJ1-1	-	TGCGCCAGCAGCCACGGGGACACTGAAGCTTTCTTT	CASSHGDTEAFF
-	TRBV13	TRBJ2-6	-	TGTGCCAGCAACGAATTTTCTGGGGCCAACGTCCTGACTTTC	CASNEFSGANVLTF
few	TRBV5-4	TRBJ1-1	TRBD1	TGTGCCAGCAGCTTGGAAGGACAGGGTCAACTCACTGAAGCTTTCTTT	CASSLEGQGQLTEAFF
-	TRBV7-8	TRBJ1-2	-	TGTGCCAGCAGCTCCTCAGGGCAGATAGCTAACTATGGCTACACCTTC	CASSSSGQIANYGYTF
-	TRBV5-1	TRBJ2-2	TRBD1	TGCGCCAGGAGTCCGGGACAGGGGAACACCGGGGAGCTGTTTTTT	CARSPGQGNTGELFF
-	TRBV5-4	TRBJ1-1	-	TGTGCCAGCAGCGCGGGGACCGGCACAACTGAAGCTTTCTTT	CASSAGTGTTEAFF
-	TRBV7-2	TRBJ2-1	-	TGTGCCAGCAGCGTAACAGGGACAAATGAGCAGTTCTTC	CASSVTGTNEQFF
-	TRBV11-2	TRBJ2-4	-	TGTGCCAGCAGCGTAAACCCCAACATTCAGTACTTC	CASSVNPNIQYF
-	TRBV29-1	TRBJ2-2	-	TGCAGCGTGAGGGACTCCCGAAACACCGGGGAGCTGTTTTTT	CSVRDSRNTGELFF
-	TRBV7-8	TRBJ2-5	TRBD2	TGTGCCAGCAGCTTATTCGCTAGCGGAGAGACCCAGTACTTC	CASSLFASGETQYF
-	TRBV9	TRBJ1-5	-	TGTGCCAGCAGCGTAGGAGCGAGCAATCAGCCCCAGCATTTT	CASSVGASNQPQHF
-	TRBV30	TRBJ2-1	-	TGTGCCCGGCTTTGGAGGAATGAGCAGTTCTTC	CARLWRNEQFF
-	TRBV5-1	TRBJ2-5	-	TGCGCCAGCAGCTCGGGAGAGACCCAGTACTTC	CASSSGETQYF
-	TRBV5-1	TRBJ2-1	-	TGCGCCAGCAGCACTCGGACTGGGGGGGCATGGTTCTTC	CASSTRTGGAWFF
-	TRBV7-3	TRBJ2-7	-	TGTGCCAGCAGCTTAGCGGCGGGGTTTTACGAGCAGTACTTC	CASSLAAGFYEQYF
-	TRBV6-5	TRBJ2-2	-	TGTGCCAGCAGTTACTCGTTCCGCACCGGGGAGCTGTTTTTT	CASSYSFRTGELFF
-	TRBV6-9	TRBJ2-7	TRBD2	TGTGCCAGCAGGGTCCTAGCGGGAGGGCTCGAGCAGTACTTC	CASRVLAGGLEQYF
-	TRBV10-1	TRBJ1-1	-	TGCGCCAGCAGTGAGTCCCCCCTATGGAACACAGCTTGGAACACTGAAGCTTTCTTT	CASSESPLWNTAWNTEAFF
once	TRBV7-8	TRBJ2-2	-	TGTGCCAGCAGCTCATTCAGGGGGGCCGGGGAGCTGTTTTTT	CASSSFRGAGELFF
-	TRBV27	TRBJ2-1	-	TGTGCCAGCGAGGGGGGGCCCTACAATGAGCAGTTCTTC	CASEGGPYNEQFF
-	TRBV21-1	TRBJ2-1	-	TGTGCCAGCAGCAAAGTGAAAGCCCCCTCCTACAATGAGCAGTTCTTC	CASSKVKAPSYNEQFF
-	TRBV28	TRBJ1-1	-	TGTGCCAGCAGTTTATGGCCGAACACTGAAGCTTTCTTT	CASSLWPNTEAFF
-	TRBV7-9	TRBJ2-1	TRBD1	TGTGCCAGCAGCCGAGGGGGCCATGAGCAGTTCTTC	CASSRGGHEQFF
-	TRBV2	TRBJ1-1	TRBD1	TGTGCCAGCAGAGACAGGGGTGGCATGAACACTGAAGCTTTCTTT	CASRDRGGMNTEAFF
-	TRBV28	TRBJ1-5	-	TGTGCCAGCAGTCCCTCCAGGAGGGGCAATCAGCCCCAGCATTTT	CASSPSRRGNQPQHF
-	TRBV7-9	TRBJ2-7	-	TGTGCCAGCAGCTATGAAGAATCCTACGAGCAGTACTTC	CASSYEESYEQYF
-	TRBV13	TRBJ1-2	-	TGTGCCAGCAGCTTAGGATTCGGGCAGGCCCCGTATGGCTACACCTTC	CASSLGFGQAPYGYTF
-	TRBV4-1	TRBJ2-1	TRBD1	TGCGCCAGCAGCCAAGGTTCAGGGGGAAGGCATGAGCAGTTCTTC	CASSQGSGGRHEQFF
-	TRBV2	TRBJ2-7	-	TGTGCCCTCCACACCTACGAGCAGTACTTC	CALHTYEQYF